This TCR beta chain was identified in a study of cytomegalovirus exposure and HLA in healthy donors. Between the trimmed V and J ends, which lost 4 bases and 5 bases, there was a span of 7 bases. Germline V gene lookup returns CDR1 SGHAT and CDR2 FQNNGV. This CDR3 is built from 12 residues. PCR primers comprised 60 Vbeta and 13 Jbeta primers. Sequencing used immunoSEQ multiplex PCR; TCRdb keeps in-frame clones, though not all of them. Of approximately 110,000 clones listed, roughly 74% are singletons. The sample comprised PBMCs. This receptor was obtained from a woman in her forties or fifties in good health and CMV-seropositive. The chain carries TRBV11-2 and TRBJ2-3, with D possibly TRBD2 on 5 matching bases. The CDR3 bases are TGTGCCAGCAGCTCGGCGGGAGATACGCAGTATTTT. It codes for CASSSAGDTQYF.